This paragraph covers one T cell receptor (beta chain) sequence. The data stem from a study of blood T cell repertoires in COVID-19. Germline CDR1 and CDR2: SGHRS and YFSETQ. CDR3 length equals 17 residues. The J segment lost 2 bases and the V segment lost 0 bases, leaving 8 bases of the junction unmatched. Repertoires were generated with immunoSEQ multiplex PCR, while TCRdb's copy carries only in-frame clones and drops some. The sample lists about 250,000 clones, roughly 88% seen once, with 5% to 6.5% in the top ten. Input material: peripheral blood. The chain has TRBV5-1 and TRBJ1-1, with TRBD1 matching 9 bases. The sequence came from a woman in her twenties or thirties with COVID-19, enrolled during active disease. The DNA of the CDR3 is TGCGCCAGCAGCTTGGGGGCAGGGACAGGGAAAAACACTGAAGCTTTCTTT. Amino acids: CASSLGAGTGKNTEAFF.